The rows below give T cell receptor beta chains drawn from one sample of a study of beta chain features in type 1 diabetes. Measured with immunoSEQ multiplex PCR; TCRdb has only the in-frame clones, and not every one. The sample shows fewer than 400,000 clones, roughly 8% of them seen only once. Sequencing was performed on central memory CD4+ T cells from blood. These receptors were obtained from a woman between 18 and 29 years old in good health. Each CDR3 is given with its conserved first and last residue. Fields, in order: J gene, V gene, clone size, D gene, CDR3 protein, CDR3 DNA. A D gene is named only where the DNA matches it firmly. The size field is filled for only some rows; it gives once, few, many or a size class.

>TRBJ1-5|TRBV7-8|many|.
CASSLKGQPQHF
TGTGCCAGCAGCTTAAAGGGGCAGCCCCAGCATTTT
>TRBJ2-7|TRBV7-8|.|TRBD2
CASSTMTSGYEQYF
TGTGCCAGCAGCACAATGACTAGCGGGTACGAGCAGTACTTC
>TRBJ2-3|TRBV7-3|.|.
CASSLSGTADTQYF
TGTGCCAGCAGCTTAAGCGGGACTGCAGATACGCAGTATTTT
>TRBJ2-1|TRBV18|many|TRBD2
CASSVSGLAGVKQFF
TGTGCCAGCTCCGTTTCTGGACTAGCGGGAGTTAAGCAGTTCTTC
>TRBJ1-6|TRBV19|few|TRBD1
CASRRYRGPSPLHF
TGTGCCAGTAGGAGATACAGGGGGCCTTCACCCCTCCACTTT
>TRBJ2-5|TRBV27|few|.
CASRTAQETQYF
TGTGCCAGTAGGACAGCTCAAGAGACCCAGTACTTC
>TRBJ2-4|TRBV6-1|.|.
CASSQDSFKNIQYF
TGTGCCAGCAGCCAGGACAGTTTCAAAAACATTCAGTACTTC
>TRBJ2-7|TRBV5-1|few|.
CASTEGDPWGEQYF
TGCGCCAGCACCGAAGGGGACCCCTGGGGCGAGCAGTACTTC
>TRBJ2-7|TRBV19|few|.
CASSPRTATYEQYF
TGTGCCAGTAGTCCCAGGACTGCCACCTACGAGCAGTACTTC
>TRBJ2-3|TRBV6-6|.|TRBD2
CASSSLTSSTDTQYF
TGTGCCAGCAGTTCCCTGACTAGCAGCACAGATACGCAGTATTTT
>TRBJ2-1|TRBV28|.|.
CASREGAGQNNEQFF
TGTGCCAGCAGGGAAGGGGCGGGACAGAACAATGAGCAGTTCTTC
>TRBJ2-7|TRBV27|few|.
CASSSPLSGSSEQYF
TGTGCCAGCAGTTCCCCCCTCTCGGGGTCCTCCGAGCAGTACTTC
>TRBJ2-1|TRBV11-1|few|.
CASSLGQRGTSNEQFF
TGTGCCAGCAGCTTAGGGCAGCGCGGCACATCCAATGAGCAGTTCTTC
>TRBJ2-1|TRBV7-3|few|.
CASSPTTRGDGEQFF
TGTGCCAGCAGCCCCACTACCCGCGGGGACGGTGAGCAGTTCTTC
>TRBJ2-4|TRBV7-3|.|.
CASSLDSGSLNIQYF
TGTGCCAGCAGCTTGGATTCAGGATCCCTAAACATTCAGTACTTC
>TRBJ2-3|TRBV29-1|.|TRBD2
CSVEGGRGSTDTQYF
TGCAGCGTTGAAGGCGGGAGGGGTAGCACAGATACGCAGTATTTT
>TRBJ2-2|TRBV5-4|few|.
CASSSSGLNTGELFF
TGTGCCAGCAGTTCCAGCGGGCTTAACACCGGGGAGCTGTTTTTT
>TRBJ2-1|TRBV7-2|few|.
CASSPRGEQFF
TGTGCCAGCAGCCCCAGAGGGGAGCAGTTCTTC
>TRBJ2-1|TRBV5-4|few|.
CASSFNHGNEQFF
TGTGCCAGCAGCTTTAATCACGGGAATGAGCAGTTCTTC
>TRBJ2-1|TRBV5-1|.|TRBD2
CASTNDPVTSGNEQFF
TGCGCCAGCACAAACGACCCAGTGACTAGCGGGAATGAGCAGTTCTTC
>TRBJ2-5|TRBV7-8|.|TRBD2
CASSTRRTSGRLGEQYF
TGTGCCAGCAGCACCCGAAGGACTAGCGGGAGGCTGGGAGAGCAGTACTTC
>TRBJ1-5|TRBV2|few|.
CASRGTESQPQHF
TGTGCCAGCAGAGGGACCGAAAGCCAGCCCCAGCATTTT